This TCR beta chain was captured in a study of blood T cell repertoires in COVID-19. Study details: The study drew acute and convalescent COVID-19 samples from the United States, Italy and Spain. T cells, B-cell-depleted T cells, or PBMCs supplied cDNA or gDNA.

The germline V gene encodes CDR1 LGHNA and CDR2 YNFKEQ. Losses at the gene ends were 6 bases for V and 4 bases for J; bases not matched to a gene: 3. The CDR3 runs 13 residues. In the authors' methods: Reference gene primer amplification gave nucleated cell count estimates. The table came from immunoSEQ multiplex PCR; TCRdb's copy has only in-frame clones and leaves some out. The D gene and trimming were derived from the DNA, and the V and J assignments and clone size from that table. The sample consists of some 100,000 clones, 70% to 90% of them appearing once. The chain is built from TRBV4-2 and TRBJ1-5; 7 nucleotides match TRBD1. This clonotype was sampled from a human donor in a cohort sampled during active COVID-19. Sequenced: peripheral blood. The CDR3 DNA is TGTGCCAGCAGTCAGGACAGGAATCAGCCCCAGCATTTT. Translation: CASSQDRNQPQHF.